Below are 15 T cell receptor beta chains sequenced from a single sample in a study of response to subunit inactivated influenza vaccine. TCRdb analysed the RT-PCR reads with MiXCR anew, one entry per CDR3 protein. Of fewer than 650,000 distinct CDR3 sequences in the sample, over 10% are singletons; the top ten hold under 15%. The sample in question was PBMCs from blood, obtained roughly 47 days after vaccination. All receptors come from a man aged 45-65 years who received an inactivated influenza vaccine.

The chain is built from TRBV7-9 and TRBJ1-2; 9 bases fit TRBD1. V gave up 11 bases and J gave up 3 bases; unmatched junction bases: 10. The CDR3 loop spans 14 amino acids. Germline V gene sequence: CDR1 SEHNR, CDR2 FQNEAQ (reference sequence). The chain's CDR3 is CAVTGGEAYYGYTF. Written as DNA, the CDR3 is TGTGCCGTCACAGGGGGCGAAGCGTACTATGGCTACACCTTC.

The rearrangement links TRBV20-1 to TRBJ1-2; 8 bases are shared with TRBD1. Germline lookup yields CDR1 DFQATT and CDR2 SNEGSKA (reference sequence). The V gene end was trimmed by 7 bases and the J gene end by 4 bases; junction bases not matched to a gene: 11. The CDR3 is 14 residues long. CDR3 nucleotides: TGCAGTGACCGACAGGGGTATGCTACCTATGGCTACACCTTC. Protein product: CSDRQGYATYGYTF.

This clonotype was counted a few times. The CDR3 reads CSARDRRVNYGYTF. The CDR3 nucleotides read TGCAGTGCTAGAGATCGCCGGGTTAACTATGGCTACACCTTC. The chain carries TRBV20-1 and TRBJ1-2; D remains ambiguous. Trimming took 0 bases from V and 1 from J, leaving 9 bases between them. Germline CDR1 DFQATT, CDR2 SNEGSKA (reference sequence). The CDR3 is 14 residues long.

This clonotype was seen only a few times. This chain links TRBV6-5 with TRBJ2-2; tentatively, D is TRBD1 (5 bases). In germline, CDR1 is MNHEY, CDR2 SVGAGI. Trimming pared 0 bases from V and 4 bases from J, leaving 9 bases between. This CDR3 has 15 amino acids. As DNA, the CDR3 is TGTGCCAGCAGTTACTCGATCAGGGCCACCGGGGAGCTGTTTTTT. It codes for CASSYSIRATGELFF.

The chain recombines TRBV6-1 with TRBJ2-3, with 16 bases lining up with TRBD2. V shed 4 bases and J 6 bases; nucleotides not matched to a gene: 1. Germline V gene data show CDR1 as MNHNS and CDR2 as SASEGT. CDR3 length: 15 amino acids. CDR3 in DNA: TGTGCCAGCAGTGGGGGACTAGCGGGAGGGGATACGCAGTATTTT. This codes for CASSGGLAGGDTQYF.

This clonotype was seen a few times. The CDR3 coding sequence is TGTGCCAGCAGCCAAGATCGGCAGGGAGTAGGAGAGACCCAGTACTTC. Its translation: CASSQDRQGVGETQYF. This chain connects TRBV4-2 to TRBJ2-5; D may be TRBD1 or TRBD2 (5 bases each). Trimming shortened V by 0 bases and J by 4 bases, and 15 bases separated the two germline ends. The CDR3 loop spans 16 amino acids. In germline, CDR1 is LGHNA, CDR2 YNFKEQ.

V is TRBV14 and J is TRBJ1-2; a possible D gene is TRBD1 (6 bases). CDR3 size: 18 residues. Trimming shortened V by 1 base and J by 0 bases, and 18 bases separated the two germline ends. Germline values: CDR1 SGHDN, CDR2 FVKESK. The CDR3 DNA is TGTGCCAGCAGCCAAGCCCACCCCACAGGGCTATCTAACTATGGCTACACCTTC. It codes for CASSQAHPTGLSNYGYTF.

There are a few counts of this clonotype. The chain joins TRBV7-2 to TRBJ2-7; 7 bases fit TRBD1. CDR1 is SGHTA, CDR2 FQGNSA, per germline. Trimming at V came to 5 bases and at J to 2 bases, leaving 15 bases not matched to a gene. The CDR3 sequence is 17 residues long. This CDR3 reads CASSADDMTGPTYEQYF. DNA of the CDR3: TGTGCCAGCAGCGCCGATGATATGACAGGGCCAACCTACGAGCAGTACTTC.

This sequence joins TRBV7-2 and TRBJ2-7, with D perhaps given as TRBD1 or TRBD2 (6 bases each). V was shortened by 3 bases and J by 7 bases, with 16 bases between the two germline ends. The CDR3 is made up of 14 amino acids. Per germline, CDR1 SGHTA and CDR2 FQGNSA. CDR3 residues: CASSFTVGAGEQYF. CDR3 DNA sequence: TGTGCCAGCAGCTTCACTGTGGGGGCGGGGGAGCAGTACTTC.

This clonotype was seen a handful of times. The V call is TRBV2, the J call TRBJ2-3; 16 nucleotides line up with TRBD2. Germline lookup yields CDR1 SNHLY and CDR2 FYNNEI. The CDR3 is 16 amino acids. The junction had 6 bases not matched to a gene; V was cut back by 6 bases and J by 6 bases. The DNA of the CDR3 is TGTGCCAGCAGAGAGACGGGACTAGCGGGAGGGGATACGCAGTATTTT. Protein product: CASRETGLAGGDTQYF.

This clonotype was counted only a few times. The chain combines TRBV10-3 with TRBJ1-2; a weak D match, TRBD1 (5 bases). V was shortened by 11 bases and J by 7 bases, with 14 bases between the two germline ends. Germline V gives CDR1 ENHRY, CDR2 SYGVKD. This CDR3 comprises 11 residues. CDR3 coding DNA: TGTGCCGCTTGGGACGGGGGTGGCTACACCTTC. This sequence encodes CAAWDGGGYTF.

The genes are TRBV7-6 and TRBJ2-2; D assignment may be TRBD1 or TRBD2 (5 bases each). Trimming pared 5 bases from V and 1 base from J, leaving 11 bases between. Germline V gives CDR1 SGHVS, CDR2 FNYEAQ. The CDR3 loop spans 15 amino acids. The CDR3 reads CASSRGGQNTGELFF. The CDR3 DNA is TGTGCCAGCAGCCGTGGGGGTCAGAACACCGGGGAGCTGTTTTTT.

The chain joins TRBV24-1 to TRBJ2-3, with 11 bases that match TRBD1. This CDR3 contains 16 residues. V shed 2 bases, J shed 5 bases, and the junction held 5 bases outside the gene matches. Germline values: CDR1 KGHDR, CDR2 SFDVKD. CDR3 coding DNA: TGTGCCACCAGTGATTACGCGGACAGGGGGCAAGATACGCAGTATTTT. Amino acids: CATSDYADRGQDTQYF.

The V and J genes are TRBV11-2 and TRBJ2-3; D may correspond to TRBD1 or TRBD2 (6 bases each). CDR1 and CDR2 (germline): SGHAT, FQNNGV. V gave up 1 base and J gave up 1 base, with 12 bases separating them. The CDR3 length is 16 residues. CDR3 in amino acids: CASSLGGASGTDTQYF. As DNA, the CDR3 is TGTGCCAGCAGCTTAGGGGGGGCATCGGGCACAGATACGCAGTATTTT.

The V gene is TRBV3-1, the J gene TRBJ2-7; no clear D. The germline V gene has CDR1 LGHDT and CDR2 YNNKEL (reference sequence). This CDR3 region has 12 residues. V was trimmed by 1 base and J by 5 bases, leaving 6 bases between them. The CDR3 DNA reads TGTGCCAGCAGCCAAGCAGGTCACGAGCAGTACTTC. As protein: CASSQAGHEQYF.